This T cell receptor (beta chain) was obtained from a study of T-cell memory formation after mild COVID-19. Overall study context: For the most part, TCR clusters were specific to one donor.

Study results and limitations: There was no confirmation that second-wave clones peaking on day 37 were SARS-CoV-2 specific.

The CDR3 loop spans 15 amino acids. V lost 1 base, J lost 0 bases, and 9 bases lay in between. Germline V gene sequence: CDR1 SGHRS, CDR2 YFSETQ. TCRdb itself ran the 5' RACE reads through MiXCR, one entry per CDR3 protein. Among fewer than 300,000 distinct CDR3 sequences, approximately 15% were seen once, and the ten largest hold around a fifth. This clonotype was picked up a small number of times. Its antigen is not known. This chain links TRBV5-1 with TRBJ2-3; D not resolved. The sequence came from a man aged 18 to 30 who had mild COVID-19 (a few samples of this study predate the infection). Cell type and time point are not known. The sequencing sample was made of PBMCs or a T cell subset sorted from them (not recorded which). CDR3 bases: TGCGCCAGCAGCTTGAACGACCCCAGCACAGATACGCAGTATTTT. Residues: CASSLNDPSTDTQYF.